Described below is a single TCR beta chain sequence and its context. The study drew participants aged about 18 to 90 years from fewer than 30 US areas. Cohorts were assigned according to the clinical history that participants reported. V gave up 2 bases and J gave up 3 bases, with 4 bases separating them. Germline V lookup: CDR1 KGHDR, CDR2 SFDVKD. The CDR3 is made up of 13 amino acids. Using immunoSEQ multiplex PCR, the repertoire was profiled, and TCRdb retains in-frame clones only, with some absent. Of 150,000 or so clones listed, around 80% are singletons. This specimen comes from a study of blood T cell repertoires in COVID-19.

The gene calls are TRBV24-1 and TRBJ2-1, with D unresolved. Material: PBMCs or T cells enriched from blood (not recorded which). The receptor was derived from a woman in her 50s in a cohort exposed to, infected with or recovered from COVID-19 (not recorded which). DNA of the CDR3: TGTGCCACCAGTGATTCGGGCTACAATGAGCAGTTCTTC. Its protein is CATSDSGYNEQFF.